The 20 T cell receptor beta chains below were found in one sample sequenced in a study of identical twins. TCRdb re-called the 5' RACE reads through MiXCR, storing one row per CDR3 protein. The sample includes roughly 1,500,000 distinct CDR3 sequences, roughly a third of them seen just once. The sample was cord blood. The origin of the receptors is a newborn girl in good health.

There are a few counts of this clonotype. The chain carries TRBV7-2 and TRBJ1-4; no clear D gene. There are 14 residues in the CDR3. Per the germline V gene, CDR1 is SGHTA and CDR2 is FQGNSA. Trimming cost V 2 bases and J 4 bases, with 8 bases left between them. DNA for the CDR3: TGTGCCAGCAGCTTATACAGAAATAATGAAAAACTGTTTTTT. Its protein product is CASSLYRNNEKLFF.

The chain carries TRBV2 and TRBJ2-7; D remains ambiguous. This CDR3 contains 11 residues. The germline V gene has CDR1 SNHLY and CDR2 FYNNEI. The germline V and J ends were trimmed by 4 bases and 4 bases, with 5 bases remaining between them. CDR3 in amino acids: CASSAKYEQYF. The DNA of the CDR3 is TGTGCCAGCAGTGCAAAATACGAGCAGTACTTC.

This clonotype came up a few times. This CDR3 reads CSVASGIDSEAFF. CDR3 nucleotides: TGCAGCGTTGCGTCCGGGATCGATTCTGAAGCTTTCTTT. The chain couples TRBV29-1 to TRBJ1-1; D is undetermined. Germline CDR1 reads SQVTM; CDR2 reads ANQGSEA. The CDR3 is made up of 13 amino acids. V lost 4 bases and J lost 6, with 15 bases in between.

The rearrangement uses TRBV15 and TRBJ2-1; 14 positions match TRBD2. Germline CDR1 LNHNV, CDR2 YYDKDF (reference sequence). This CDR3 has 16 amino acids. Unmatched junction bases numbered 3, after V lost 8 bases and J lost 0 bases. The chain's CDR3 is CATGLAGGISYNEQFF. In DNA form, the CDR3 reads TGTGCCACCGGACTAGCGGGAGGTATCTCCTACAATGAGCAGTTCTTC.

This chain's CDR3 is CASSLRGPYNSPLHF. As DNA, the CDR3 is TGTGCCAGCAGCTTGAGGGGCCCCTATAATTCACCCCTCCACTTT. The chain recombines TRBV7-9 with TRBJ1-6; D might be TRBD1 (5 bases). Trimming cost V 3 bases and J 2 bases, with 8 bases left between them. CDR1 is SEHNR, CDR2 FQNEAQ, per germline (reference sequence). The CDR3 is 15 amino acids.

Only a few counts were recorded for this clonotype. The gene calls are TRBV20-1 and TRBJ1-6; TRBD1 matches 7 bases. CDR3 length: 13 amino acids. V shed 2 bases and J 9 bases; nucleotides not matched to a gene: 4. The germline V gene has CDR1 DFQATT and CDR2 SNEGSKA (reference sequence). CDR3 region: CSARRQGTSPLHF. CDR3 DNA: TGCAGTGCTAGAAGACAGGGTACTTCACCCCTCCACTTT.

This clonotype came up a few times. V and J are TRBV7-2 and TRBJ2-7; no definite D call. The V gene lost 0 bases and the J gene lost 0 bases, with 9 bases spanning the gap. Germline V gene sequence: CDR1 SGHTA, CDR2 FQGNSA. The CDR3 contains 15 residues. The CDR3 DNA reads TGTGCCAGCAGCTTAGCCTCCTTCGCCTCCTACGAGCAGTACTTC. This translates into CASSLASFASYEQYF.

The chain is built from TRBV11-1 and TRBJ2-2; D is perhaps TRBD1 (5 bases). The CDR3 runs 15 residues. The V gene's germline CDR1 is SGHAT and CDR2 FQDESV (reference sequence). V was shortened by 5 bases and J by 2 bases, with 12 bases between the two germline ends. The DNA for the CDR3 is TGTGCCAGCAGCCCGCTGACAGCTAACACCGGGGAGCTGTTTTTT. Protein sequence: CASSPLTANTGELFF. Together with reference TRBV11-1 and TRBJ2-2, the CDR3 gives the full variable domain: EAEVAQSPRYKITEKSQAVAFWCDPISGHATLYWYRQILGQGPELLVQFQDESVVDDSQLPKDRFSAERLKGVDSTLKIQPAELGDSAMYLCASSPLTANTGELFFGEGSRLTVL.

Points on this clonotype: At one end the junction does not follow the germline gene, possibly because of a read error. The rearrangement uses TRBV4-1 and TRBJ2-3; no definite D call. Germline assignment: CDR1 MGHRA and CDR2 YSYEKL. The CDR3 spans 12 residues. This chain's CDR3 is CAGSQVTDTQYF. For the CDR3, the DNA is TGCGCCGGCAGCCAAGTGACAGATACGCAGTATTTT.

This clonotype was found a few times. CDR3: CASSLDRRGPNGYTF. The CDR3 DNA reads TGCGCCAGCAGCTTGGATCGCAGGGGGCCGAATGGCTACACCTTC. The chain combines TRBV5-1 with TRBJ1-2; the match to TRBD1 covers 8 bases. The CDR3 covers 15 residues. V was pared by 0 bases and J by 6 bases, with 7 bases of the junction left unmatched. CDR1 is SGHRS, CDR2 YFSETQ, per germline.

This clonotype was seen many times. CDR3 region: CASSVGGEQFF. Written as DNA, the CDR3 is TGTGCCAGCAGCGTAGGAGGTGAGCAGTTCTTC. The genes are TRBV9 and TRBJ2-1; no reliable D call. Germline loops: CDR1 SGDLS, CDR2 YYNGEE. The V gene lost 0 bases and the J gene lost 9 bases, with 4 bases spanning the gap. The CDR3 loop spans 11 amino acids.

This clonotype showed up just a few times. This chain uses TRBV3-1 with TRBJ1-1; the D gene is possibly TRBD1 (6 bases). The length of the CDR3 is 13 residues. V dropped 6 bases and J dropped 3 bases, with 11 bases sitting between them. In germline, CDR1 is LGHDT, CDR2 YNNKEL (reference sequence). DNA for the CDR3: TGTGCCAGCAGAAACGACAGGTACACTGAAGCTTTCTTT. Translation: CASRNDRYTEAFF.

The gene calls are TRBV7-8 and TRBJ2-7; 11 bases are shared with TRBD2. CDR3 length equals 18 residues. Losses at the gene ends were 5 bases for V and 5 bases for J; bases not matched to a gene: 17. CDR1 and CDR2 (germline): SGHVS, FQNEAQ. The CDR3 sequence is CASSPKLLTSGIPHEQYF. CDR3 nucleotide sequence: TGTGCCAGCAGCCCTAAGCTCTTGACTAGCGGGATCCCCCACGAGCAGTACTTC.

The chain is built from TRBV20-1 and TRBJ2-1; no definite D call. The CDR3 covers 14 residues. V lost 5 bases and J 6 bases, leaving 17 bases between the germline ends. Per germline, CDR1 DFQATT and CDR2 SNEGSKA (reference sequence). The CDR3 region has the DNA TGCAGTGCTGACGACACACTTAGAAGCAATGAGCAGTTCTTC. Translation: CSADDTLRSNEQFF.

There are a few counts of this clonotype. The chain is built from TRBV20-1 and TRBJ2-7; TRBD2 matches 14 bases. The better agreement between TRBJ2-5 and the DNA end casts doubt on the J call. There are 16 residues in the CDR3. Germline V gene data show CDR1 as DFQATT and CDR2 as SNEGSKA (reference sequence). The DNA for the CDR3 is TGCAGTGCCATAGGGTGGACTAGCGGGAGGAGCGAGACCCAGTACTTC. It translates to CSAIGWTSGRSETQYF.

The chain couples TRBV2 to TRBJ2-5; TRBD2 matches 8 bases. The length of the CDR3 is 14 residues. Germline values: CDR1 SNHLY, CDR2 FYNNEI. Germline trimming cut 6 bases from V and 6 bases from J; bases unmatched to any gene: 9. CDR3: CASSAGRVTQTQYF. CDR3 coding DNA: TGTGCCAGCAGCGCCGGGAGGGTGACGCAGACCCAGTACTTC.

This clonotype has at least ten counts. This chain connects TRBV27 to TRBJ2-3; maybe TRBD1 (5 bases). The CDR3 is 15 amino acids. CDR1 MNHEY and CDR2 SMNVEV come from the germline V gene (reference sequence). V lost 1 base and J lost 1, with 9 bases in between. The chain's CDR3 is CASSLWGRGTDTQYF. CDR3 in DNA: TGTGCCAGCAGTTTATGGGGCAGGGGCACAGATACGCAGTATTTT.

The V call is TRBV2, the J call TRBJ1-4, with no clear D. V shed 8 bases and J shed 7 bases, with 17 bases lying between them. Germline CDR1 is SNHLY and CDR2 is FYNNEI. This CDR3 spans 14 amino acids. Here the CDR3 DNA reads TGTGCCAGCGGTGGAATGGGGAGCGGTGAAAAACTGTTTTTT. The encoded protein is CASGGMGSGEKLFF.

This clonotype was counted at least ten times. The CDR3 DNA reads TGTGCCACCAGTGATTTAGGACAAAACAATGAGCAGTTCTTC. Translated, it gives CATSDLGQNNEQFF. The rearrangement uses TRBV24-1 and TRBJ2-1, with D maybe TRBD1 (5 bases). V lost 1 base to trimming and J lost 5 bases, with 8 bases between them. Germline-derived CDR1 and CDR2 are KGHDR and SFDVKD. The CDR3 runs to 14 residues.

The chain joins TRBV6-5 to TRBJ1-3; D unclear. CDR3 size: 17 residues. The V end was cut by 4 bases, the J end by 0 bases, with 16 bases between. Germline V lookup: CDR1 MNHEY, CDR2 SVGAGI. The DNA for the CDR3 is TGTGCCAGCAGTTTCAAGACTTCTACGCTCTCTGGAAACACCATATATTTT. The encoded protein is CASSFKTSTLSGNTIYF.